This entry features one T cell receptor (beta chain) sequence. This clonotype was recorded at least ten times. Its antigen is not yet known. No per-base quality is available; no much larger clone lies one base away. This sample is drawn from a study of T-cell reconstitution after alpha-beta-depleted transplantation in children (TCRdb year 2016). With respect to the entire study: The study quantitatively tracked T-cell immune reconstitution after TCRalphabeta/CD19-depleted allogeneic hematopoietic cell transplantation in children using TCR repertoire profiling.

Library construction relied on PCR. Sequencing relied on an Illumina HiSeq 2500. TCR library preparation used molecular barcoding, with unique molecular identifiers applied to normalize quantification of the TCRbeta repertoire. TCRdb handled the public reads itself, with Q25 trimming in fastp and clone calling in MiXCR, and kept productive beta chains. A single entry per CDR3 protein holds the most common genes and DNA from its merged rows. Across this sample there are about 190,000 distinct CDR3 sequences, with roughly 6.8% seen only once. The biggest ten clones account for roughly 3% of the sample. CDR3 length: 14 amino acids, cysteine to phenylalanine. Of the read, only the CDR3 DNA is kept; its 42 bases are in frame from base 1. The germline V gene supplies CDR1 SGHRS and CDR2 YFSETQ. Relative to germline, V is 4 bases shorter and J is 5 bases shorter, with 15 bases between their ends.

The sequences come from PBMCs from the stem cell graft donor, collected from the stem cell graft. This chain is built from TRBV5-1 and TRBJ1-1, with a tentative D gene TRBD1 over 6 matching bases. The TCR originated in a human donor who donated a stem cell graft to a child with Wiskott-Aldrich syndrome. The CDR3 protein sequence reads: CASSPSGVRTEAFF. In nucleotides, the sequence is TGCGCCAGCAGCCCTTCAGGGGTCCGAACTGAAGCTTTCTTT.